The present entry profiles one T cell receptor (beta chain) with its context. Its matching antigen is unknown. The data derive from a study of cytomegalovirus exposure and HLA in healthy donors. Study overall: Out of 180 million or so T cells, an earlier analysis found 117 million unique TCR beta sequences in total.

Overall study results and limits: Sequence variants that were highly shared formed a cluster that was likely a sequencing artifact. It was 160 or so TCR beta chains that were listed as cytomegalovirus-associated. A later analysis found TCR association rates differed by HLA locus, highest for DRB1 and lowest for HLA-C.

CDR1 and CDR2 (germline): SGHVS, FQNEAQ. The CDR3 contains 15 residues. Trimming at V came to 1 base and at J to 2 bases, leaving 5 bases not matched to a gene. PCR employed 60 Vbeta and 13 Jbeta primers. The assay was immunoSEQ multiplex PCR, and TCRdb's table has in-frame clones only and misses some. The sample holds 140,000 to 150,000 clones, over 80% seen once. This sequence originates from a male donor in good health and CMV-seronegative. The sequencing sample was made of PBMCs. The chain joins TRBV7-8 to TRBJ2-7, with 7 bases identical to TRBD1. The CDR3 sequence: CASSLDRGRPYEQYF. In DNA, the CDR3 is TGTGCCAGCAGCTTAGACAGGGGTCGGCCCTACGAGCAGTACTTC. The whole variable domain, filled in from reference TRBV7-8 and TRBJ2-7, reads GAGVSQSPRYKVAKRGQDVALRCDPISGHVSLFWYQQALGQGPEFLTYFQNEAQLDKSGLPSDRFFAERPEGSVSTLKIQRTQQEDSAVYLCASSLDRGRPYEQYFGPGTRLTVT.